The TCR beta chain described here comes from a study of cytomegalovirus exposure and HLA in healthy donors. Study observations and caveats: In a later analysis, an Asian-associated ancestry cluster reportedly showed fewer N-insertions than the approximately 640-donor mean.

CDR3 length: 14 residues. CDR1 MNHNY and CDR2 SVGAGI come from the germline V gene (reference sequence). Trimming took off 3 bases at V and 5 bases at J, with 13 bases between the two ends. For this clone: The target antigen is unknown.

The records do not include a CMV serostatus for this donor. It was with 60 Vbeta and 13 Jbeta primers that the PCR ran. The protocol was immunoSEQ multiplex PCR, while the TCRdb copy is restricted to in-frame clones and leaves out a portion. The profile shows about 120,000 clones, around two thirds of them singletons. Sequencing was carried out using PBMCs. This receptor was obtained from a human donor in good health. This chain joins TRBV6-6 and TRBJ2-5, with a tentative D call TRBD2 (5 bases). The CDR3 loop reads CASSYGDAGETQYF. CDR3 sequence (DNA): TGTGCCAGCAGTTATGGTGACGCGGGCGAGACCCAGTACTTC.